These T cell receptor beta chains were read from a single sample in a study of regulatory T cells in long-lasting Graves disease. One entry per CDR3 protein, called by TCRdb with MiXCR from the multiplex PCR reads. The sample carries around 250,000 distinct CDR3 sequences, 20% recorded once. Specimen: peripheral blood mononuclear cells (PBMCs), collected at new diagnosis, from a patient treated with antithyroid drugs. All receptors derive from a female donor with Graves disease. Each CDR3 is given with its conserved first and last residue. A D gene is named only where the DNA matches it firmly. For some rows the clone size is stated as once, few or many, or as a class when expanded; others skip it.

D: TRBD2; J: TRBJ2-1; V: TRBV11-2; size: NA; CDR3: CATQSGSRTYNEQFF; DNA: TGTGCCACCCAGAGCGGGAGCAGAACCTACAATGAGCAGTTCTTC
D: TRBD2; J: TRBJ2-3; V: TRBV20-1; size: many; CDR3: CSAVGGRAELTDTQYF; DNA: TGCAGTGCTGTTGGCGGGAGGGCCGAGTTAACAGATACGCAGTATTTT
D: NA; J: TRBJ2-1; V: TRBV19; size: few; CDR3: CASRPRVGEHNEQFF; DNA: TGTGCCAGTCGCCCTCGGGTGGGGGAACACAATGAGCAGTTCTTC
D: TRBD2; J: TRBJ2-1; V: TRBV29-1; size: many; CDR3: CSVDLAGDDEQFF; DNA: TGCAGCGTTGATCTAGCGGGGGACGATGAGCAGTTCTTC
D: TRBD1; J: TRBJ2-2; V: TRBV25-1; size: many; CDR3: CASRAPGTDGTGELFF; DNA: TGTGCCAGCAGAGCACCCGGGACAGACGGCACCGGGGAGCTGTTTTTT
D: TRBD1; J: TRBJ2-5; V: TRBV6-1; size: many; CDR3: CASKMDRAEETQYF; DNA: TGTGCCAGCAAAATGGACAGGGCCGAAGAGACCCAGTACTTC
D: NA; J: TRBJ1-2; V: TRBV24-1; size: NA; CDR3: CATSDRRGPRTLMGGYTF; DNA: TGTGCCACCAGTGATCGTCGAGGGCCAAGAACTCTCATGGGGGGCTACACCTTC
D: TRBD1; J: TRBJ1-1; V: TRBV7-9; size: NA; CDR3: CASSSDRGRGPNTEAFF; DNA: TGTGCCAGCAGCTCGGACAGGGGGCGAGGTCCGAACACTGAAGCTTTCTTT
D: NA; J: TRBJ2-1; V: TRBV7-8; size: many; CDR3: CASSTQASSYNEQFF; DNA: TGTGCCAGCAGCACACAGGCGAGCTCCTACAATGAGCAGTTCTTC
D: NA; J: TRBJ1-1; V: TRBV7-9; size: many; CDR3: CASSLDRGLNTEAFF; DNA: TGTGCCAGCAGCTTAGATCGGGGCTTGAACACTGAAGCTTTCTTT
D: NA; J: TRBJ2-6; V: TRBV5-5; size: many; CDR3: CASSQITSGANVLTF; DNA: TGCGCCAGCAGCCAAATTACCTCAGGGGCCAACGTCCTGACTTTC
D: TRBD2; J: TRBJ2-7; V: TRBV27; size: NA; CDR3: CASSLSGRGYEQYF; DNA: TGTGCCAGCAGTTTGAGCGGGAGGGGCTACGAGCAGTACTTC
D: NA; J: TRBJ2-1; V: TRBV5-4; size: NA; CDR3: CASSSAGQNNEQFF; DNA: TGTGCCAGCAGCTCAGCGGGACAGAACAATGAGCAGTTCTTC
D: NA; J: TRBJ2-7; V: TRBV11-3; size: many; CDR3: CASSLGPVSYEQYF; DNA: TGTGCCAGCAGCTTAGGACCAGTCTCCTACGAGCAGTACTTC
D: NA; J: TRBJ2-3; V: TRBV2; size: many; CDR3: CASSVRQGATDTQYF; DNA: TGTGCCAGCAGTGTGAGGCAGGGTGCCACAGATACGCAGTATTTT
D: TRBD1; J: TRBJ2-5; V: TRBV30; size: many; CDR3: CAWNRGLIQETQYF; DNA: TGTGCCTGGAATAGGGGGCTCATCCAAGAGACCCAGTACTTC
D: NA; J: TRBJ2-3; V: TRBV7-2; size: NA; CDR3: CASRPGATDTQYF; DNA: TGTGCCAGCAGGCCGGGGGCCACAGATACGCAGTATTTT
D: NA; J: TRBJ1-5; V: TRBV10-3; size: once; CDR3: CAISYSAGGQDQPQHF; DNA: TGTGCCATCAGTTACTCGGCGGGGGGGCAAGATCAGCCCCAGCATTTT
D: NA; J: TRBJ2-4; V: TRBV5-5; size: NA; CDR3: CASSQQGLSKNIQYF; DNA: TGTGCCAGCAGCCAACAGGGTTTGTCCAAAAACATTCAGTACTTC
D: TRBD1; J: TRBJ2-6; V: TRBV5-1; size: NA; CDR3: CASSSWGTGESGANVLTF; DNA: TGCGCCAGCAGCTCTTGGGGGACAGGGGAGTCTGGGGCCAACGTCCTGACTTTC
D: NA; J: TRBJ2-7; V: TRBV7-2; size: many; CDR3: CASSSIQGPEQYF; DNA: TGTGCCAGCAGCTCCATCCAGGGGCCCGAGCAGTACTTC
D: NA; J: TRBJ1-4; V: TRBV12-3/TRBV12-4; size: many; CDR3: CASSSGQGVGGEKLFF; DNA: TGTGCCAGCAGTTCGGGCCAAGGGGTAGGAGGCGAAAAACTGTTTTTT
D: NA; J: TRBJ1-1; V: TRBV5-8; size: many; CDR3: CASSLSWTEAFF; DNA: TGTGCCAGCAGCTTGTCGTGGACTGAAGCTTTCTTT
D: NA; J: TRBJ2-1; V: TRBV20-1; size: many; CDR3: CSARGSYNEQFF; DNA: TGCAGTGCCAGGGGCTCCTACAATGAGCAGTTCTTC
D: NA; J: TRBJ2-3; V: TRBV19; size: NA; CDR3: CASSMARGTDTQYF; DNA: TGTGCCAGTAGTATGGCTAGGGGCACAGATACGCAGTATTTT
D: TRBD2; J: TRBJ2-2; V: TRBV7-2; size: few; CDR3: CASSSPRSETSGGVAGELFF; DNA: TGTGCCAGCAGCTCACCGCGCTCGGAGACTAGCGGGGGAGTGGCCGGGGAGCTGTTTTTT
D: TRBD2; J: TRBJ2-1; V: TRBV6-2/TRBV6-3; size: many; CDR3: CASSYLAAGNNEQFF; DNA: TGTGCCAGCAGTTACCTAGCGGCCGGCAACAATGAGCAGTTCTTC
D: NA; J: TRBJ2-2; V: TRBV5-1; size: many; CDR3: CASSLDRYTGELFF; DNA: TGCGCCAGCAGCTTGGACAGATACACCGGGGAGCTGTTTTTT
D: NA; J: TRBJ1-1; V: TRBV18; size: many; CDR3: CASSLSEGLNTEAFF; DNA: TGTGCCAGCTCCCTAAGCGAGGGACTGAACACTGAAGCTTTCTTT
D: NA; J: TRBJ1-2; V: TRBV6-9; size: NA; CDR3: CASSLRGNGYTF; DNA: TGTGCCAGCAGTTTAAGGGGGAATGGCTACACCTTC
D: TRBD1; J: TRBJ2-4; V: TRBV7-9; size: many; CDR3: CASSSTGTGDVQYF; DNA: TGTGCCAGCAGCTCGACCGGGACAGGGGACGTTCAGTACTTC
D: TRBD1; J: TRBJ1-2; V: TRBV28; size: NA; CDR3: CASRPHRGNYGYTF; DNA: TGTGCCAGCAGACCCCACAGGGGCAACTATGGCTACACCTTC
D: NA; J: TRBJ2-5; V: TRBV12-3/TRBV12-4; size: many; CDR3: CASSLIGAQETQYF; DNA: TGTGCCAGCAGTTTAATCGGGGCCCAAGAGACCCAGTACTTC
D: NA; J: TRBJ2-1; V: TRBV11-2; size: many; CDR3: CASSLNVGDYNEQFF; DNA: TGTGCCAGCAGCTTGAACGTCGGGGATTACAATGAGCAGTTCTTC
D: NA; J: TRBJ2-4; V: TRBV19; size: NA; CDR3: CASSAPRAGGYNIQYF; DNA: TGTGCCAGTAGTGCTCCCCGGGCCGGTGGTTACAACATTCAGTACTTC
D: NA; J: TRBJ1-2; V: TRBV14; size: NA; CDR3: CASSQETNTNYGYTF; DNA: TGTGCCAGCAGCCAAGAGACAAATACTAACTATGGCTACACCTTC
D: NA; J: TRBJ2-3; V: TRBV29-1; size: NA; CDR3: CSVERSSTDTQYF; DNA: TGCAGCGTTGAGCGGAGTAGCACAGATACGCAGTATTTT
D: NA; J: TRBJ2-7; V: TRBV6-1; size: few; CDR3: CASITDYPYEQYF; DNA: TGTGCCAGCATAACCGATTACCCCTACGAGCAGTACTTC
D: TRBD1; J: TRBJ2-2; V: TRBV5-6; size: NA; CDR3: CASSPDRGGTGELFF; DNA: TGTGCCAGCAGCCCGGACAGGGGAGGTACCGGGGAGCTGTTTTTT
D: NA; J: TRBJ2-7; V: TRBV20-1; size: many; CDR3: CSASMAITYEQYF; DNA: TGCAGTGCTAGTATGGCGATCACCTACGAGCAGTACTTC
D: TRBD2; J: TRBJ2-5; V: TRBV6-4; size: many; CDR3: CATRGGIGETQYF; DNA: TGTGCCACCCGGGGGGGGATTGGGGAGACCCAGTACTTC
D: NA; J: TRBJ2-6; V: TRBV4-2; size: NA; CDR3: CASSQEGAGANVLTF; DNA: TGTGCCAGCAGCCAAGAAGGTGCTGGGGCCAACGTCCTGACTTTC
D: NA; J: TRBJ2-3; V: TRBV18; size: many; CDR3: CASNQGKYDTQYF; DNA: TGTGCCAGTAACCAGGGGAAGTACGATACGCAGTATTTT
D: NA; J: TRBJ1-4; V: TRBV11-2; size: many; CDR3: CASSLEGPLNEKLFF; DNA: TGTGCCAGCAGCTTGGAGGGGCCCCTTAATGAAAAACTGTTTTTT
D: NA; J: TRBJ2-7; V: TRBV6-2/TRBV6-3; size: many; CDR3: CASSYGSTYEQYF; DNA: TGTGCCAGCAGTTACGGTTCAACCTACGAGCAGTACTTC
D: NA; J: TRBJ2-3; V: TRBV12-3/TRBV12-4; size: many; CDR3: CASRMVERDTQYF; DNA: TGTGCCAGCAGGATGGTTGAGAGAGATACGCAGTATTTT